Each of the 26 T cell receptor beta chains below was sequenced from the same sample in a study of T cells in Graves' hyperthyroidism and ophthalmopathy. Amplification targeted TCR beta CDR3 regions from RNA transcripts. Primed by the HTBI set, a first-round RT-PCR was run on the TCR CDR3. MiXCR was run by TCRdb on the multiplex PCR reads, yielding one entry per CDR3 protein. The table has approximately 640,000 distinct CDR3 sequences, over 40% seen once. Sequences were obtained from peripheral blood or thyroid tissue (not recorded which). The receptor source for this set is an adult man with Graves' disease, either hyperthyroidism or ophthalmopathy (not recorded which).

This clonotype was seen many times. CDR3 sequence (DNA): TGCAGCGCCCAGACAGGGAATAATTCACCCCTCCACTTT. It specifies CSAQTGNNSPLHF. The chain employs TRBV29-1 and TRBJ1-6, with 7 bases identical to TRBD1. Germline CDR1 reads SQVTM; CDR2 reads ANQGSEA. With 7 bases clipped from V and 5 bases from J, the junction kept 5 bases outside the gene matches. CDR3 length equals 13 residues. Full variable domain (outside the CDR3, taken from reference TRBV29-1 and TRBJ1-6): SAVISQKPSRDICQRGTSLTIQCQVDSQVTMMFWYRQQPGQSLTLIATANQGSEATYESGFVIDKFPISRPNLTFSTLTVSNMSPEDSSIYLCSAQTGNNSPLHFGNGTRLTVT.

In this sample, this clonotype turned up a few times. The chain recombines TRBV27 with TRBJ1-1; D remains unclear. V lost 1 base, J lost 2 bases, and 8 bases lay in between. The germline gives CDR1 MNHEY, CDR2 SMNVEV (reference sequence). The CDR3 is 14 amino acids. The CDR3 is CASSLYPPNTEAFF. DNA of the CDR3: TGTGCCAGCAGTTTATACCCCCCCAACACTGAAGCTTTCTTT.

J is TRBJ2-7 and V is TRBV20-1, with D tentatively TRBD2 (5 bases). Germline-derived CDR1 and CDR2 are DFQATT and SNEGSKA (reference sequence). V was clipped by 6 bases and J by 0 bases, with 15 bases between them. The CDR3 length is 14 residues. The CDR3, as DNA: TGCAGTGCGACGCTCGGGGAGAGCTCCTACGAGCAGTACTTC. Its translation: CSATLGESSYEQYF.

This clonotype occurred many times. The rearrangement uses TRBV7-6 and TRBJ1-1, with 10 positions matching TRBD1. The CDR3 length is 15 residues. Per the germline V gene, CDR1 is SGHVS and CDR2 is FNYEAQ. Unmatched junction bases numbered 0, after V lost 1 base and J lost 1 base. CDR3 protein: CASSLGQGANTEAFF. CDR3 nucleotide sequence: TGTGCCAGCAGCTTAGGACAGGGGGCGAACACTGAAGCTTTCTTT.

CDR3 residues: CAWSVDRGNEKLFF. In DNA form, the CDR3 reads TGTGCCTGGAGTGTTGACAGGGGAAATGAAAAACTGTTTTTT. This rearrangement joins TRBV24-1 to TRBJ1-4, with 8 bases lining up with TRBD1. The V gene's germline CDR1 is KGHDR and CDR2 SFDVKD. J gave up 5 bases and V 12 bases, and 10 bases lay outside the gene matches. CDR3 length equals 14 residues.

The V and J genes are TRBV7-2 and TRBJ2-7, with 10 bases aligning to TRBD2. Germline V gene sequence: CDR1 SGHTA, CDR2 FQGNSA. This CDR3 spans 15 amino acids. J lost 4 bases, V lost 7 bases, and 10 bases had no gene match. CDR3 sequence: CASTLTSGFSYEQYF. CDR3 bases: TGTGCCAGCACCCTGACTAGCGGGTTTTCATACGAGCAGTACTTC. Full variable domain (rest looked up from reference TRBV7-2 and TRBJ2-7): GAGVSQSPSNKVTEKGKDVELRCDPISGHTALYWYRQSLGQGLEFLIYFQGNSAPDKSGLPSDRFSAERTGGSVSTLTIQRTQQEDSAVYLCASTLTSGFSYEQYFGPGTRLTVT.

The chain has TRBV7-9 and TRBJ2-5, with no clear D. V was shortened by 9 bases and J by 6 bases, with 8 bases between the two germline ends. In germline, CDR1 is SEHNR, CDR2 FQNEAQ (reference sequence). This CDR3 has 10 residues. CDR3 DNA: TGTGCCAGTCTAGGACAGACCCAGTACTTC. This codes for CASLGQTQYF.

As for this clonotype: A much larger clone sits a single nucleotide away, making a read error possible. The V call is TRBV29-1, the J call TRBJ1-2, with D possibly being TRBD1 (5 bases). The V and J ends lost 4 bases and 4 bases respectively, with 16 bases between them. The CDR3 contains 14 residues. Looked up from germline, CDR1 is SQVTM and CDR2 is ANQGSEA. CDR3 in amino acids: CSVGEPGGRYGYTF. The CDR3 coding sequence is TGCAGCGTTGGAGAGCCCGGGGGTCGCTATGGCTACACCTTC.

V and J are TRBV5-1 and TRBJ1-1; 12 bases agree with TRBD1. Per germline, CDR1 SGHRS and CDR2 YFSETQ. V gave up 0 bases and J gave up 6 bases; unmatched junction bases: 3. The CDR3 extends over 15 amino acids. This CDR3 is CASSLVGQGAPEAFF. The CDR3 DNA is TGCGCCAGCAGCTTGGTGGGACAGGGGGCTCCTGAAGCTTTCTTT.

This clonotype was recorded a few times. This chain joins TRBV6-1 and TRBJ1-5; D is unresolved. V was pared by 6 bases and J by 6 bases, with 3 bases between. Germline V gives CDR1 MNHNS, CDR2 SASEGT. The CDR3 covers 10 residues. CDR3 bases: TGTGCCAGCAGGTCTCAGCCCCAGCATTTT. Its translation: CASRSQPQHF.

On this clonotype: This could be a read error, since a much larger clone is one nucleotide away. This chain uses TRBV24-1 with TRBJ2-5; 14 bases agree with TRBD2. CDR3 length: 16 residues. Germline assignment: CDR1 KGHDR and CDR2 SFDVKD. After removal of 2 bases from V and 5 bases from J, the junction contained 3 bases not matched to a gene. The CDR3 is CATSDSTSGRAETQYF. In DNA form, the CDR3 reads TGTGCCACCAGTGATTCGACTAGCGGGAGGGCGGAGACCCAGTACTTC.

The rearrangement links TRBV25-1 to TRBJ1-1; D not certain. The V end lost 3 bases, the J end lost 0 bases, and 8 bases lay between the germline ends. Germline assignment: CDR1 MGHDK and CDR2 SYGVNS. The CDR3 totals 14 residues. The CDR3 bases are TGTGCCAGCAGTGAGGGAGTTATGAACACTGAAGCTTTCTTT. Protein sequence: CASSEGVMNTEAFF. Full variable domain (outside the CDR3, taken from reference TRBV25-1 and TRBJ1-1): EADIYQTPRYLVIGTGKKITLECSQTMGHDKMYWYQQDPGMELHLIHYSYGVNSTEKGDLSSESTVSRIRTEHFPLTLESARPSHTSQYLCASSEGVMNTEAFFGQGTRLTVV.

J is TRBJ2-7 and V is TRBV7-9, with D tentatively TRBD1 or TRBD2 (5 bases each). V was shortened by 6 bases and J by 3 bases, with 33 bases between the two germline ends. Germline assignment: CDR1 SEHNR and CDR2 FQNEAQ (reference sequence). CDR3 length: 20 residues. The CDR3 sequence: CASSYNPPGAGALFGYEQYF. DNA for the CDR3: TGTGCCAGCAGTTATAACCCTCCCGGGGCCGGAGCCCTATTCGGCTACGAGCAGTACTTC.

The chain uses TRBV5-1 and TRBJ2-2; D perhaps matches TRBD1 (6 bases). V was shortened by 0 bases and J by 3 bases, with 12 bases between the two germline ends. Looked up from germline, CDR1 is SGHRS and CDR2 is YFSETQ. CDR3 size: 16 residues. CDR3 in amino acids: CASSLAGDGYTGELFF. CDR3 nucleotides: TGCGCCAGCAGCTTGGCAGGGGATGGCTACACCGGGGAGCTGTTTTTT.

In this sample, this clonotype turned up many times. The chain uses TRBV10-2 and TRBJ1-2, with D possibly matching TRBD1 (5 bases). CDR3 length: 12 amino acids. Germline CDR1 and CDR2: WSHSY and SAAADI. The V end was cut by 8 bases, the J end by 2 bases, with 9 bases between. For the CDR3, the DNA is TGCGCCAGCCAGGGAAAAAACTATGGCTACACCTTC. This gives the protein CASQGKNYGYTF.

The chain is built from TRBV20-1 and TRBJ1-1; tentatively, D is TRBD1 (5 bases). Germline V CDR1 and CDR2: DFQATT, SNEGSKA (reference sequence). The V end lost 3 bases, the J end lost 7 bases, and 15 bases lay between the germline ends. This CDR3 has 13 residues. DNA for the CDR3: TGCAGTGCTAGCAGGGAGACCCTAAATGAAGCTTTCTTT. Amino acids: CSASRETLNEAFF.

In this sample, this clonotype turned up once. A much larger clone differs by one base, so this may be a read error. The V and J genes are TRBV29-1 and TRBJ2-7; TRBD2 matches at 9 bases. This CDR3 is built from 14 residues. Germline CDR1 reads SQVTM; CDR2 reads ANQGSEA. DNA for the CDR3: TGCAGCGCTGAAGACGGCACTAGCGGGTACGAGCAGTACTTC. Translation: CSAEDGTSGYEQYF.

J is TRBJ1-2 and V is TRBV14; D might be TRBD1 (6 bases). V was trimmed by 4 bases and J by 7 bases, leaving 16 bases between them. The CDR3 is 14 residues long. CDR1 and CDR2 (germline): SGHDN, FVKESK. This CDR3 reads CASSLNTGGRGYTF. The CDR3 DNA sequence: TGTGCCAGCAGCCTAAATACCGGGGGCCGTGGCTACACCTTC.

A few counts support this clonotype. The J gene is TRBJ1-1, the V gene TRBV6-4; D unclear. The CDR3 runs 13 residues. CDR1 is MRHNA, CDR2 SNTAGT, per germline. Trimming shortened V by 0 bases and J by 7 bases, and 9 bases separated the two germline ends. The CDR3 sequence: CASSDSGYGEAFF. The DNA for the CDR3 is TGTGCCAGCAGTGACTCCGGGTACGGTGAAGCTTTCTTT.

The chain carries TRBV29-1 and TRBJ1-1; D unclear. Germline V lookup: CDR1 SQVTM, CDR2 ANQGSEA. There are 16 residues in the CDR3. The V end lost 6 bases, the J end lost 0 bases, and 20 bases lay between the germline ends. CDR3 sequence: CSVLSSVGELNTEAFF. The CDR3 DNA is TGCAGCGTCCTTTCGAGTGTGGGAGAGTTGAACACTGAAGCTTTCTTT.

The chain is built from TRBV29-1 and TRBJ1-2; 7 bases agree with TRBD1. J lost 3 bases, V lost 3 bases, and 4 bases had no gene match. The CDR3 totals 13 residues. Germline V gene sequence: CDR1 SQVTM, CDR2 ANQGSEA. CDR3: CSVDFQGDYGYTF. DNA for the CDR3: TGCAGCGTTGACTTCCAGGGGGACTATGGCTACACCTTC.

Of note for this clonotype: A much larger clone lies a single base off, so this may be a read error. The CDR3 nucleotides are TGTGCCAGCAGTGGACAACGGGAGGACACCATATATTTT. Translating gives CASSGQREDTIYF. The V gene is TRBV6-1, the J gene TRBJ1-3; D is undetermined. CDR3 length equals 13 residues. CDR1 and CDR2 from the germline V gene are MNHNS and SASEGT. V gave up 4 bases and J gave up 8 bases, with 12 bases separating them.

CDR3 region: CASSYEEAYYEQYF. CDR3 coding DNA: TGTGCCAGCAGTTACGAGGAGGCCTACTACGAGCAGTACTTC. This chain uses TRBV6-5 with TRBJ2-7; possibly TRBD2 for D (5 bases). V was pared by 2 bases and J by 3 bases, with 11 bases between. The CDR3 is 14 residues long. CDR1 and CDR2 (germline): MNHEY, SVGAGI.

This CDR3 reads CASSLGAGANMNTEAFF. The CDR3 DNA reads as TGTGCCAGCAGCTTGGGGGCCGGGGCGAACATGAACACTGAAGCTTTCTTT. The chain combines TRBV5-5 with TRBJ1-1; D may be TRBD1 (5 bases). In germline, CDR1 is SGHKS, CDR2 YYEKEE (reference sequence). The CDR3 sequence is 17 residues long. Trimming removed 0 bases at V and 0 bases at J, with 15 bases between.

The chain recombines TRBV6-5 with TRBJ1-5; weak D call: TRBD1 (6 bases). The CDR3 consists of 13 residues. Trimming pared 8 bases from V and 3 bases from J, leaving 11 bases between. Germline V gives CDR1 MNHEY, CDR2 SVGAGI. CDR3 sequence (DNA): TGTGCCAGCGCCGGACAGTACAATCAGCCCCAGCATTTT. It specifies CASAGQYNQPQHF.

This clonotype occurred many times. CDR3 loop: CASSPQGAYYGYTF. In DNA, the CDR3 is TGTGCCAGCAGTCCACAGGGGGCGTACTATGGCTACACCTTC. This chain connects TRBV12-3 or TRBV12-4 to TRBJ1-2; 9 bases agree with TRBD1. CDR3 size: 14 residues. Unmatched junction bases numbered 4, after V lost 5 bases and J lost 3 bases.